This T cell receptor (beta chain) appears in the sequencing data of a study of T cells in localized non-small cell lung cancer. Notes on the study in general: Uninvolved adjacent lung had more T cell clonality than any other tissue, topping tumor. Because researchers sequenced only one region of the tumor, heterogeneity is still possible. In adjacent lung, a median about 52 of the top 100 tumor clones were found. Higher blood T cell density went with longer overall survival.

For this clone: The antigen is unknown.

Sequencing used immunoSEQ multiplex PCR; TCRdb keeps in-frame clones, though not all of them. The sample consists of some 30,000 clones, 85% to 95% of them appearing once. The CDR3 covers 13 residues. The V end was cut by 10 bases, the J end by 8 bases, with 15 bases between. The germline gives CDR1 WNHNN, CDR2 SYGVQD (reference sequence). The chain carries TRBV10-1 and TRBJ1-6; D ambiguous. This clonotype was obtained from an older female donor with stage II lung adenocarcinoma. The source material was peripheral blood mononuclear cells, sampled before any cancer treatment. The CDR3 nucleotides are TGCGCCACCCACAATTCCCAGGATTCACCCCTCCACTTT. Protein sequence: CATHNSQDSPLHF.